The sequence of this T cell receptor beta chain was determined in a study of blood T cell repertoires in COVID-19. Turning to the study itself: The United States, Italy and Spain were the sources of the acute and convalescent COVID-19 samples.

Germline lookup yields CDR1 ENHRY and CDR2 SYGVKD. Trimming at V came to 8 bases and at J to 1 base, leaving 7 bases not matched to a gene. The CDR3 runs 16 residues. As handled by the study authors: Estimates of nucleated cell counts were drawn from the amplification of reference gene primers. Some clones are missing from TCRdb's copy, which holds only in-frame ones; the method was immunoSEQ multiplex PCR. The V and J calls and clone size were taken over from that table, and D and trimming were inferred from the DNA. The data hold roughly 170,000 clones, with approximately 84% observed a single time.

This sequence joins TRBV10-3 and TRBJ2-5; 13 nucleotides match TRBD2. Sequencing was done on a sample of peripheral blood. This TCR came from a woman in her fifties or sixties with COVID-19, enrolled during active disease. CDR3 region: CAIRSTSGGSQETQYF. The CDR3 nucleotides read TGTGCCATCCGCTCGACTAGCGGGGGGTCCCAAGAGACCCAGTACTTC.